This T cell receptor (beta chain) was captured by sequencing in a study of blood T cell repertoires in COVID-19. Study-level information: Acute and convalescent COVID-19 specimens originated in the United States, Italy and Spain. PBMCs, B-cell-depleted T cells, or T cells were the source of the cDNA or gDNA that made up the material.

Germline V gives CDR1 SEHNR, CDR2 FQNEAQ (reference sequence). This CDR3 is 13 amino acids long. V was pared by 1 base and J by 5 bases, with 8 bases between. As originally analysed: Using reference gene primer amplification, nucleated cell counts were estimated. Data came from immunoSEQ multiplex PCR; TCRdb stores just in-frame clones and leaves some out. The D gene and trimming were derived from the DNA, and the V and J assignments and clone size from that table. The sample contains 200,000 to 250,000 clones, roughly 84% of which appear only once. Sequencing was performed on peripheral blood. This TCR came from an older woman who had recovered from COVID-19. V is TRBV7-9 and J is TRBJ2-5; D call uncertain. DNA of the CDR3: TGTGCCAGCAGCTTAGGGGCCATTGAGACCCAGTACTTC. It yields the protein CASSLGAIETQYF.